These T cell receptor beta chains were read from a single sample in a study of T cells in Graves' hyperthyroidism and ophthalmopathy. TCRdb processed the multiplex PCR reads anew with MiXCR; each CDR3 protein has one entry. The sample holds some 690,000 distinct CDR3 sequences, 17% seen once. What was sequenced was blood. The receptors derive from a man aged 45 to 65 with Graves' hyperthyroidism. Each CDR3 is given with its conserved first and last residue. A D gene is named only where the DNA matches it firmly. Clone size, where shown, is once, few, many, or a class for clones that have expanded.

D: TRBD1; V: TRBV30; J: TRBJ2-2; size: many; CDR3: CAWVSGTGGTGELFF; DNA: TGTGCCTGGGTGTCCGGGACAGGGGGGACCGGGGAGCTGTTTTTT
D: -; V: TRBV27; J: TRBJ1-2; size: -; CDR3: CASRPEGPSTYGYTF; DNA: TGTGCCAGCAGGCCGGAGGGGCCTAGTACGTATGGCTACACCTTC
D: TRBD1; V: TRBV28; J: TRBJ2-5; size: many; CDR3: CASRVDTGAVQETQYF; DNA: TGTGCCAGCAGGGTGGATACAGGGGCCGTCCAAGAGACCCAGTACTTC
D: -; V: TRBV30; J: TRBJ2-1; size: -; CDR3: CAWRSAEFYNEQFF; DNA: TGTGCCTGGAGGTCAGCGGAGTTCTACAATGAGCAGTTCTTC
D: -; V: TRBV7-9; J: TRBJ2-1; size: few; CDR3: CASSLELMFECEQFF; DNA: TGTGCCAGCAGCTTAGAACTAATGTTTGAGTGTGAGCAGTTCTTC
D: -; V: TRBV10-3; J: TRBJ2-7; size: -; CDR3: CAISGELGQGSGRNSYEQYF; DNA: TGTGCCATCAGTGGGGAACTGGGACAGGGCAGCGGGAGAAACAGTTACGAGCAGTACTTC
D: -; V: TRBV5-5; J: TRBJ2-1; size: -; CDR3: CASSLEETFDSYNEQFF; DNA: TGTGCCAGCAGCTTGGAGGAGACTTTCGATTCCTACAATGAGCAGTTCTTC
D: -; V: TRBV7-9; J: TRBJ2-1; size: many; CDR3: CASTPPPSYNEQFF; DNA: TGTGCCAGCACCCCCCCCCCCTCCTACAATGAGCAGTTCTTC
D: -; V: TRBV28; J: TRBJ2-2; size: many; CDR3: CASSPPSPATGELFF; DNA: TGTGCCAGCAGTCCGCCTTCACCGGCTACCGGGGAGCTGTTTTTT
D: TRBD2; V: TRBV3-1; J: TRBJ2-1; size: many; CDR3: CASSHAGGEQFF; DNA: TGTGCCAGCAGCCACGCGGGAGGAGAGCAGTTCTTC
D: TRBD2; V: TRBV12-3/TRBV12-4; J: TRBJ2-1; size: few; CDR3: CASSPSAGLAGRRAYNEQFF; DNA: TGTGCCAGCAGTCCATCGGCGGGACTAGCGGGACGGAGGGCATACAATGAGCAGTTCTTC
D: TRBD2; V: TRBV29-1; J: TRBJ2-3; size: few; CDR3: CSVEDLAGRVDTQYF; DNA: TGCAGCGTTGAAGATCTAGCGGGACGGGTAGATACGCAGTATTTT
D: -; V: TRBV30; J: TRBJ1-2; size: -; CDR3: CAWSITSNYGYTF; DNA: TGTGCCTGGAGTATAACTTCCAACTATGGCTACACCTTC
D: -; V: TRBV27; J: TRBJ1-1; size: few; CDR3: CASSPYGVGEAFF; DNA: TGTGCCAGCAGTCCGTACGGGGTGGGTGAAGCTTTCTTT
D: TRBD1; V: TRBV27; J: TRBJ1-5; size: -; CDR3: CATETGHQPQHF; DNA: TGTGCCACCGAGACAGGGCATCAGCCCCAGCATTTT
D: -; V: TRBV28; J: TRBJ1-2; size: -; CDR3: CASTQGGASNYGYTF; DNA: TGTGCCAGCACCCAAGGAGGGGCCTCTAACTATGGCTACACCTTC
D: TRBD2; V: TRBV12-5; J: TRBJ2-1; size: many; CDR3: CASGTSGYYNEQFF; DNA: TGTGCTAGTGGGACTAGCGGATACTACAATGAGCAGTTCTTC
D: TRBD1; V: TRBV7-9; J: TRBJ1-1; size: -; CDR3: CASSSIIGTGVTEAFF; DNA: TGTGCCAGCAGTTCGATCATAGGGACAGGGGTAACTGAAGCTTTCTTT
D: -; V: TRBV10-2; J: TRBJ1-2; size: many; CDR3: CASSDRRDFGYTF; DNA: TGCGCCAGCAGTGACCGGCGGGATTTTGGCTACACCTTC
D: TRBD1; V: TRBV10-2; J: TRBJ2-5; size: many; CDR3: CASREGQGVETQYF; DNA: TGCGCCAGCAGAGAGGGACAGGGGGTCGAGACCCAGTACTTC
D: TRBD2; V: TRBV3-1; J: TRBJ2-1; size: -; CDR3: CASSKTGTTYNEQFF; DNA: TGTGCCAGCAGCAAAACCGGGACTACCTACAATGAGCAGTTCTTC
D: TRBD1; V: TRBV10-3; J: TRBJ1-2; size: many; CDR3: CAISETGGARGYTF; DNA: TGTGCCATCAGTGAGACAGGGGGCGCAAGAGGCTACACCTTC
D: TRBD2; V: TRBV6-1; J: TRBJ2-1; size: many; CDR3: CASSSLSGSHYNEQFF; DNA: TGTGCCAGCAGTTCCCTGAGCGGGAGCCATTACAATGAGCAGTTCTTC
D: -; V: TRBV28; J: TRBJ2-1; size: -; CDR3: CASSGRVAARYNEQFF; DNA: TGTGCCAGCAGTGGAAGGGTAGCTGCCAGATACAATGAGCAGTTCTTC
D: -; V: TRBV18; J: TRBJ1-1; size: many; CDR3: CASSPVWSGVVIF; DNA: TGTGCCAGCTCCCCAGTATGGTCTGGAGTAGTGATCTTT
D: -; V: TRBV28; J: TRBJ1-1; size: many; CDR3: CASLGEGDTEAFF; DNA: TGTGCCAGCCTAGGGGAAGGCGACACTGAAGCTTTCTTT
D: TRBD2; V: TRBV14; J: TRBJ2-1; size: many; CDR3: CASSQDRSGGSYNEQFF; DNA: TGTGCCAGCAGCCAAGACAGGTCGGGAGGTTCCTACAATGAGCAGTTCTTC
D: TRBD1; V: TRBV12-5; J: TRBJ2-5; size: -; CDR3: CASGLAGGTDEETQYF; DNA: TGTGCTAGTGGTTTGGCTGGTGGGACAGACGAAGAGACCCAGTACTTC
D: TRBD1; V: TRBV13; J: TRBJ1-6; size: many; CDR3: CASSQSGTANSPLHF; DNA: TGTGCCAGCAGCCAGTCCGGGACAGCTAATTCACCCCTCCACTTT
D: -; V: TRBV19; J: TRBJ1-1; size: many; CDR3: CASSIRGPKDEAFF; DNA: TGTGCCAGTAGTATTCGTGGACCGAAAGACGAAGCTTTCTTT
D: TRBD1; V: TRBV28; J: TRBJ2-5; size: -; CDR3: CASSRTGTGEDTQYF; DNA: TGTGCCAGCAGTAGAACCGGGACAGGGGAAGACACCCAGTACTTC
D: TRBD2; V: TRBV20-1; J: TRBJ2-7; size: -; CDR3: CSASLLALYEQYF; DNA: TGCAGTGCTAGTTTACTAGCGTTATACGAGCAGTACTTC
D: -; V: TRBV29-1; J: TRBJ2-2; size: -; CDR3: CSVGQVANTGELFF; DNA: TGCAGCGTTGGACAGGTCGCGAACACCGGGGAGCTGTTTTTT
D: -; V: TRBV27; J: TRBJ2-7; size: many; CDR3: CASMRVSHEQYF; DNA: TGTGCCAGCATGCGGGTATCGCACGAGCAGTACTTC
D: TRBD1; V: TRBV10-2; J: TRBJ2-7; size: many; CDR3: CATRRQGGYEQYF; DNA: TGCGCCACCCGCCGACAGGGTGGGTACGAGCAGTACTTC
D: -; V: TRBV7-2; J: TRBJ1-1; size: many; CDR3: CASSARRKNTEAFF; DNA: TGTGCCAGCAGCGCACGACGGAAGAACACTGAAGCTTTCTTT
D: -; V: TRBV29-1; J: TRBJ2-2; size: -; CDR3: CSVGMTMNTGELFF; DNA: TGCAGCGTGGGGATGACTATGAACACCGGGGAGCTGTTTTTT
D: -; V: TRBV5-6; J: TRBJ2-2; size: once; CDR3: CASIRGQIPPGSCFF; DNA: -
D: -; V: TRBV5-1; J: TRBJ2-5; size: -; CDR3: CASSLVGELETQYF; DNA: TGCGCCAGCAGCTTGGTGGGGGAACTGGAGACCCAGTACTTC
D: TRBD2; V: TRBV6-1; J: TRBJ2-1; size: few; CDR3: CASSFLAGFTYNEQFF; DNA: TGTGCCAGCAGTTTCCTAGCGGGGTTCACCTACAATGAGCAGTTCTTC
D: TRBD2; V: TRBV28; J: TRBJ2-5; size: many; CDR3: CASSHGLAGVGETQYF; DNA: TGTGCCAGCAGTCACGGACTAGCGGGAGTGGGAGAGACCCAGTACTTC
D: -; V: TRBV15; J: TRBJ2-5; size: -; CDR3: CASGPGSPETQYF; DNA: TGTGCCAGTGGTCCCGGCAGCCCAGAGACCCAGTACTTC
D: -; V: TRBV7-9; J: TRBJ1-1; size: -; CDR3: CASSLVLIKRDTEAFF; DNA: TGTGCCAGCAGCTTAGTTTTAATCAAACGGGACACTGAAGCTTTCTTT
D: TRBD2; V: TRBV7-9; J: TRBJ2-1; size: many; CDR3: CASSLSSGNVDEQFF; DNA: TGTGCCAGCAGCCTGAGTAGCGGGAATGTTGATGAGCAGTTCTTC
D: -; V: TRBV27; J: TRBJ1-1; size: many; CDR3: CASSLLPPRGGTEAFF; DNA: TGTGCCAGCAGCCTCCTTCCCCCAAGGGGCGGGACTGAAGCTTTCTTT
D: -; V: TRBV18; J: TRBJ2-5; size: few; CDR3: CASSSNQGFWETQYF; DNA: TGTGCCAGCTCATCGAATCAGGGATTCTGGGAGACCCAGTACTTC
D: -; V: TRBV6-1; J: TRBJ1-1; size: many; CDR3: CASREGQWTEAFF; DNA: TGTGCCAGCAGGGAGGGACAATGGACTGAAGCTTTCTTT
D: TRBD2; V: TRBV9; J: TRBJ2-2; size: few; CDR3: CASSSPGTTLMGELFF; DNA: TGTGCCAGCAGCTCTCCCGGGACTACACTGATGGGGGAGCTGTTTTTT
D: -; V: TRBV30; J: TRBJ1-2; size: many; CDR3: CAWRALDGYTF; DNA: TGTGCCTGGAGGGCATTGGATGGCTACACCTTC
D: -; V: TRBV3-1; J: TRBJ2-7; size: -; CDR3: CASSQDLASTYEQYF; DNA: TGTGCCAGCAGCCAAGATCTGGCCAGTACCTACGAGCAGTACTTC
D: TRBD1; V: TRBV6-2/TRBV6-3; J: TRBJ1-4; size: few; CDR3: CASSYPDRNEKLFF; DNA: TGTGCCAGCAGTTACCCGGACAGGAATGAAAAACTGTTTTTT
D: TRBD1; V: TRBV27; J: TRBJ2-1; size: many; CDR3: CASSKQGASSYNEQFF; DNA: TGTGCCAGCAGTAAACAGGGGGCGAGCTCCTACAATGAGCAGTTCTTC
D: -; V: TRBV3-1; J: TRBJ2-2; size: -; CDR3: CASSQDGGFWELFF; DNA: TGTGCCAGCAGCCAAGATGGGGGGTTTTGGGAGCTGTTTTTT
D: -; V: TRBV10-1; J: TRBJ1-3; size: -; CDR3: CASSESGRESGNTIYF; DNA: TGCGCCAGCAGTGAGTCGGGCAGGGAGTCTGGAAACACCATATATTTT
D: -; V: TRBV7-2; J: TRBJ2-3; size: many; CDR3: CASSLERHTDTQYF; DNA: TGTGCCAGCAGCTTAGAACGGCACACAGATACGCAGTATTTT